This T cell receptor beta chain was recovered during a study of beta chain features in type 1 diabetes (dated by TCRdb to the late 2010s). General notes on the study: Mean age, gender distribution, total cell number and subset yield were not different between patients and healthy donors. A total of 85 million to 140 million sorted cells were examined across all samples, and the number of cells per subset was strongly correlated with RNA yield. In the study, recently diagnosed type 1 diabetes patients and matched healthy donors were compared on the TCRB repertoires of their sorted circulating CD4+ T cell subsets. Regulatory and stem cell-like memory subsets were obtained from only 8 patients and roughly 8 healthy donors, while naive and central memory subsets were obtained from all 30 or so donors.

This clone has a handful of counts. Which antigen it targets is not known. The input lacks base qualities; no much larger clone sits a single base away. A single peripheral blood draw of around 0.11 L on average was collected from each donor into heparinised tubes. Naive, central memory, regulatory and stem cell-like memory CD4+ T cells were sorted on a BD FACSAria II using a panel including CD45RO, CCR7, CD25, CD127, CD95 and CD27. All sorted populations exceeded 95% purity. PBMCs were isolated right away by Lymphoprep density gradient centrifugation and were stained directly, without culture. Samples were stained and sorted in pairs, with one healthy donor and one patient per experiment, so that batch effects were minimized. Including the terminal cysteine and phenylalanine, the CDR3 comprises 14 residues. Only the CDR3 DNA is retained, 42 bases long and in frame from the first base. As encoded in the germline V gene (reference sequence), CDR1 is SEHNR while CDR2 is FQNEAQ. The V and J ends are trimmed by 7 bases and 5 bases, leaving 17 bases between them.

General findings and caveats noted by the study authors: Shorter templates might be favored by PCR, yet because patient and control samples were amplified and corrected together, any such skew would affect both groups equally. Fewer insertions and more nucleotide deletions at VDJ recombination sites were observed in patients with type 1 diabetes, implying thymic rearrangement abnormalities. Naive, central memory and regulatory TCRB repertoires appeared more similar among patients than among healthy donors. A moderate but significant shortening of TCRB CDR3 length was observed in type 1 diabetes patients in all four CD4+ subsets. Because cDNA rather than genomic DNA was sequenced, highly expressing activated cells could have been over-represented, although no difference in activation and CD3 levels was found between groups. Because the HLA sub-analyses included only small numbers of individuals, any influence of HLA type on TCRB rearrangement was left unresolved.

The High Capacity cDNA Reverse Transcription Kit was used to reverse transcribe all of the isolated RNA, meaning that expressed TCRB transcripts were what got sequenced. Naive, central memory and regulatory T cell samples underwent deep immunoSEQ sequencing, averaging about 3.57 million total reads per sample. After sorted cells were lysed in RLT buffer, RNA was extracted with DNase-treated RNeasy Micro or Mini kits, with the choice depending on cell number. To prevent cross-contamination, each cell subset was processed individually, whereas patient and healthy donor samples were processed jointly. The immunoSEQ multiplex PCR was used to amplify TCRB sequences from cDNA, yielding 87-bp fragments that span the CDR3 region. Amplicons were sequenced on the Illumina HiSeq platform. In the paper's pipeline: PCR bias was computationally corrected using synthetic template baselines, reads within Hamming distance 2 were collapsed, and singletons that could not be merged were discarded. Reads were aligned to IMGT to assign V, D and J genes, CDR3 length, and insertions or deletions at six rearrangement sites. Within each subset, clonotype counts were normalized to sorted cell number, after which true diversity and Gini coefficients were computed with the tcR R package. The overlap coefficient, calculated on TCRB nucleotide sequences, was used to quantify repertoire sharing. Out-of-frame TCRB sequences from naive cells were analyzed to stand in for the pre-selection repertoire. TCRdb took over this immuneACCESS table, retaining in-frame rearrangements with V and J assigned. Such tables are incomplete; in checked studies, under half of the missing clones stem from an unresolved V gene, and the remainder is unexplained. That table furnishes V, J and clone size, whereas the DNA furnished D and trimming. Recorded for this sample are around 280,000 clones; approximately 16% of them occurred a single time. The top ten hold around 0.015% of the sample.

The TCR was taken from a man younger than 35 with type 1 diabetes. The sequence joins TRBV7-9 to TRBJ2-5; a confident D gene designation cannot be given. Sequencing was performed on naive CD4+ T cells from blood. The cell subset or site label, read with the paper, signifies: true naive CD4+ T cells. The CDR3 in this case is CASTPRLVRETQYF. The bases read TGTGCCAGCACCCCACGGCTCGTCAGGGAGACCCAGTACTTC.